This T cell receptor beta chain was captured in a study of control samples from healthy donors and cancer patients. TCRdb's copy holds only in-frame clones and misses some; the assay was immunoSEQ multiplex PCR. Of some 78,000 clones detected, roughly 91% appear once; the ten largest clones hold 7.5% to 8%. There are 17 residues in the CDR3. CDR1 SEHNR and CDR2 FQNEAQ come from the germline V gene (reference sequence). V shed 5 bases, J shed 5 bases, and the junction held 14 bases outside the gene matches. This clone was detected only once. Material: blood. The source is a woman in her sixties in good health. The chain recombines TRBV7-9 with TRBJ2-3, with 9 bases fitting TRBD2. The CDR3 region is CASSEPLAGEAGDTQYF. CDR3 DNA: TGTGCCAGCAGCGAACCGTTAGCGGGAGAGGCAGGAGATACGCAGTATTTT. The full variable domain, its missing parts supplied by reference TRBV7-9 and TRBJ2-3, is DTGVSQNPRHKITKRGQNVTFRCDPISEHNRLYWYRQTLGQGPEFLTYFQNEAQLEKSRLLSDRFSAERPKGSFSTLEIQRTEQGDSAMYLCASSEPLAGEAGDTQYFGPGTRLTVL.